These 19 T cell receptor beta chains were sequenced from one sample in a study of T cell responses to AZD1222 COVID-19 vaccine. Here immunoSEQ multiplex PCR was the method, and the copy in TCRdb shows in-frame clones only, minus some. The data show 100,000 to 150,000 clones, with 75% to 90% seen just once and 7.1% held by the top ten. Material: peripheral blood, obtained 28 days after the second AZD1222 dose. The receptors originated from an adult who received the AZD1222 COVID-19 vaccine.

The CDR3 loop is CASSKEDRDYGNTEAFF. The CDR3 DNA is TGTGCCAGTAGTAAGGAGGACAGGGACTACGGGAACACTGAAGCTTTCTTT. The genes are TRBV19 and TRBJ1-1; TRBD1 agrees at 8 bases. The germline V gene has CDR1 LNHDA and CDR2 SQIVND (reference sequence). After removal of 4 bases from V and 1 base from J, the junction contained 11 bases not matched to a gene. CDR3 size: 17 residues.

The chain carries TRBV10-3 and TRBJ2-7, with TRBD1 matching over 7 bases. The CDR3 runs to 12 residues. Germline V gene data show CDR1 as ENHRY and CDR2 as SYGVKD. V gave up 8 bases and J gave up 4 bases; unmatched junction bases: 5. DNA of the CDR3: TGTGCCATCCGGCAGGGGGAATACGAGCAGTACTTC. Translated, it gives CAIRQGEYEQYF.

The chain joins TRBV23-1 to TRBJ1-3; 7 bases align to TRBD1. TRBV23-1 is flagged as an ORF with uncertain function. The CDR3 has 16 amino acids. The ends lost 7 bases at V and 5 bases at J; junction bases unmatched: 14. CDR3 coding DNA: TGCGCCAGCATAGGACAGGAAAGAGGTGTTAGAAACACCATATATTTT. Its protein is CASIGQERGVRNTIYF.

Only a few counts were recorded for this clone. This rearrangement joins TRBV27 to TRBJ1-2, with 7 bases identical to TRBD1. The ends lost 3 bases at V and 6 bases at J; junction bases unmatched: 13. This CDR3 is 16 amino acids long. Germline V CDR1 and CDR2: MNHEY, SMNVEV (reference sequence). CDR3 sequence: CASSFMAGGFHDGYTF. In nucleotides, the CDR3 is TGTGCCAGCAGTTTTATGGCAGGGGGATTTCACGATGGCTACACCTTC.

The V call is TRBV4-2, the J call TRBJ1-5, with D possibly TRBD1 on 6 matching bases. This CDR3 is 16 amino acids long. Germline-derived CDR1 and CDR2 are LGHNA and YNFKEQ. The germline V and J ends were trimmed by 1 base and 0 bases, with 10 bases remaining between them. The CDR3 DNA reads TGTGCCAGCAGCCAAGGGCAGGGGTATAGCAATCAGCCCCAGCATTTT. This gives the protein CASSQGQGYSNQPQHF.

V usage is TRBV3-1 (or the pseudogene TRBV3-2) and J usage is TRBJ2-7; the D gene could be TRBD1 or TRBD2 (5 bases each). The germline V gene encodes CDR1 LGHDT and CDR2 YNNKEL (reference sequence). The CDR3 totals 14 residues. V lost 4 bases and J lost 3, with 13 bases in between. In nucleotides, the CDR3 is TGTGCCAGCAGCCCCCTGGGGGAGTACTACGAGCAGTACTTC. Amino acids: CASSPLGEYYEQYF.

This chain's CDR3 is CASSVGRGLPPNYGYTF. As DNA, the CDR3 is TGTGCCAGCAGCGTAGGTAGGGGTCTCCCTCCTAACTATGGCTACACCTTC. V usage is TRBV9 and J usage is TRBJ1-2; tentatively, D is TRBD1 (5 bases). Between the trimmed V and J ends, which lost 0 bases and 0 bases, there was a span of 15 bases. Germline lookup yields CDR1 SGDLS and CDR2 YYNGEE. The CDR3 totals 17 residues.

Only one count was recorded for this clone. The rearrangement links TRBV2 to TRBJ2-3; D possibly uses TRBD1 or TRBD2 (5 bases each). V was trimmed by 4 bases and J by 3 bases, leaving 17 bases between them. CDR1 SNHLY and CDR2 FYNNEI come from the germline V gene. The CDR3 extends over 16 amino acids. The DNA of the CDR3 is TGTGCCAGCAGTGTAACCCCCGGGACCGAGACAGATACGCAGTATTTT. This encodes CASSVTPGTETDTQYF.

This chain links TRBV24-1 with TRBJ2-2; D may be TRBD1 (6 bases). The CDR3 consists of 16 residues. V lost 0 bases and J lost 5, with 12 bases in between. Germline V CDR1 and CDR2: KGHDR, SFDVKD. The DNA of the CDR3 is TGTGCCACCAGTGATTTGGGGCAGGGGATGACCGGGGAGCTGTTTTTT. Amino acids: CATSDLGQGMTGELFF.

V usage is TRBV28 and J usage is TRBJ1-2; 7 bases map to TRBD1. Germline V CDR1 and CDR2: MDHEN, SYDVKM. The CDR3 loop spans 16 amino acids. J lost 6 bases, V lost 4 bases, and 14 bases had no gene match. CDR3 bases: TGTGCCAGCAGTTCCCCCGTGGAGGGGGCTATCAATGGCTACACCTTC. Translated, it gives CASSSPVEGAINGYTF.

V and J are TRBV3-1 (or the pseudogene TRBV3-2) and TRBJ1-2; D is uncertain. Between the trimmed V and J ends, which lost 3 bases and 8 bases, there was a span of 19 bases. The germline V gene has CDR1 LGHDT and CDR2 YNNKEL (reference sequence). This CDR3 contains 15 residues. CDR3 protein: CASSHLGLQDGGYTF. The CDR3 DNA is TGTGCCAGCAGCCACCTAGGGCTCCAGGACGGAGGCTACACCTTC.

The chain has TRBV28 and TRBJ1-6; 9 bases are shared with TRBD1. The CDR3 consists of 12 residues. Germline CDR1 reads MDHEN; CDR2 reads SYDVKM. The CDR3 is CASGQGNSPLHF. CDR3 coding DNA: TGTGCGAGCGGACAGGGGAATTCACCCCTCCACTTT. Full variable domain (rest looked up from reference TRBV28 and TRBJ1-6): DVKVTQSSRYLVKRTGEKVFLECVQDMDHENMFWYRQDPGLGLRLIYFSYDVKMKEKGDIPEGYSVSREKKERFSLILESASTNQTSMYLCASGQGNSPLHFGNGTRLTVT.

The chain links TRBV24-1 to TRBJ2-7; 12 bases are a match to TRBD1. The V gene's germline CDR1 is KGHDR and CDR2 SFDVKD. V gave up 2 bases and J gave up 4 bases; unmatched junction bases: 8. The CDR3 is 17 amino acids. The CDR3 nucleotides read TGTGCCACCAGTGATTCTCGTAGGGACAGGGGGCGGTACGAGCAGTACTTC. Protein: CATSDSRRDRGRYEQYF.

The chain combines TRBV19 with TRBJ1-3; D may be TRBD1 (6 bases). This CDR3 comprises 13 residues. Trimming stripped 7 bases from V and 4 bases from J, with 11 bases between. The germline CDR1 and CDR2 sequences are LNHDA and SQIVND (reference sequence). As DNA, the CDR3 is TGTGCCAGTACCCTAGACAGGGGAAACACCATATATTTT. It encodes CASTLDRGNTIYF.

This chain uses TRBV5-8 with TRBJ2-7; a weak D match, TRBD2 (6 bases). The ends were cut back, 2 bases at V and 5 bases at J, with 17 bases in the middle. Germline V gene lookup returns CDR1 SGHTS and CDR2 YDEGEE. The CDR3 contains 15 residues. The CDR3 DNA reads as TGTGCCAGCAGCTTTCTTTTGTCAGGGAGGCACGAGCAGTACTTC. This translates into CASSFLLSGRHEQYF.

This sequence joins TRBV7-9 and TRBJ2-7, with 9 bases identical to TRBD1. CDR1 is SEHNR and CDR2 is FQNEAQ in the germline V gene (reference sequence). The CDR3 contains 15 residues. V dropped 3 bases and J dropped 3; count of bases not matched to a gene: 6. CDR3 protein: CASSFLDRGVYEQYF. The CDR3 nucleotides read TGTGCCAGCAGCTTCCTGGACAGGGGTGTCTACGAGCAGTACTTC.

The chain combines TRBV6-5 with TRBJ2-1, with TRBD2 matching 8 bases. Germline lookup yields CDR1 MNHEY and CDR2 SVGAGI. This CDR3 spans 13 amino acids. The CDR3 DNA reads as TGTGCGTTGACCGGGACTAGTAGAAATGAGCAGTTCTTC. As protein: CALTGTSRNEQFF.

The chain combines TRBV4-2 with TRBJ2-1; D might be TRBD1 or TRBD2, each matching 5 bases. Germline CDR1 LGHNA, CDR2 YNFKEQ. The CDR3 extends over 14 amino acids. V dropped 3 bases and J dropped 9 bases, with 15 bases sitting between them. The CDR3 reads CASSHGTEGPEQFF. The CDR3 DNA reads TGTGCCAGCAGCCACGGGACCGAGGGGCCTGAGCAGTTCTTC.

V and J are TRBV5-1 and TRBJ1-1; D is perhaps TRBD1 (6 bases). The germline CDR1 and CDR2 sequences are SGHRS and YFSETQ. Deletions cut 2 bases from V and 0 bases from J, with 14 bases between. The CDR3 spans 16 residues. CDR3 nucleotides: TGCGCCAGCAGCTTCTGGGACACCTATATGAACACTGAAGCTTTCTTT. Residues: CASSFWDTYMNTEAFF.